Following are 24 T cell receptor beta chains from one sample sequenced in a study of beta chain features in type 1 diabetes. Expressed TCRB transcripts were sequenced after all isolated RNA was converted to cDNA. Sequencing was performed with immunoSEQ multiplex PCR; in TCRdb, only in-frame clones are kept and a portion is missing. Among fewer than 250,000 clones listed, about 9.3% were seen once. What was sequenced was naive CD4+ T cells from blood. These receptors were taken from a woman between 18 and 29 years old in good health.

This rearrangement joins TRBV5-6 to TRBJ1-2; D gene unclear. V dropped 2 bases and J dropped 3 bases, with 17 bases sitting between them. CDR1 is SGHDT, CDR2 YYEEEE, per germline. The CDR3 contains 16 residues. This CDR3 is CASSFKTSVADYGYTF. Written as DNA, the CDR3 is TGTGCCAGCAGCTTTAAGACGTCTGTTGCGGACTATGGCTACACCTTC.

The chain has TRBV7-9 and TRBJ2-2; 7 positions match TRBD1. This CDR3 comprises 16 residues. Germline assignment: CDR1 SEHNR and CDR2 FQNEAQ (reference sequence). The junction had 12 bases not matched to a gene; V was cut back by 5 bases and J by 6 bases. CDR3 residues: CASSPGQIRTPGELFF. CDR3 sequence (DNA): TGTGCCAGCAGCCCGGGACAGATAAGAACTCCCGGGGAGCTGTTTTTT.

Ten or more counts support this clone. The chain combines TRBV28 with TRBJ2-6; D remains ambiguous. The CDR3 has 14 residues. Germline V gives CDR1 MDHEN, CDR2 SYDVKM. The V end lost 4 bases, the J end lost 0 bases, and 4 bases lay between the germline ends. CDR3 sequence: CASSWPSGANVLTF. In DNA, the CDR3 is TGTGCCAGCAGTTGGCCCTCTGGGGCCAACGTCCTGACTTTC. Drawing the rest from reference TRBV28 and TRBJ2-6, the complete variable domain is DVKVTQSSRYLVKRTGEKVFLECVQDMDHENMFWYRQDPGLGLRLIYFSYDVKMKEKGDIPEGYSVSREKKERFSLILESASTNQTSMYLCASSWPSGANVLTFGAGSRLTVL.

This clone was counted only a few times. CDR3 in amino acids: CASSPRQGTDTQYF. The CDR3 nucleotides are TGTGCCAGCTCACCACGACAGGGAACAGATACGCAGTATTTT. The V call is TRBV18, the J call TRBJ2-3; 7 nucleotides match TRBD1. Trimming took 1 base from V and 3 from J; bases not matched to a gene: 1. This CDR3 comprises 14 residues. Germline CDR1 reads KGHSH; CDR2 reads LQKENI. Looking up the rest from reference TRBV18 and TRBJ2-3 gives the full variable domain: NAGVMQNPRHLVRRRGQEARLRCSPMKGHSHVYWYRQLPEEGLKFMVYLQKENIIDESGMPKERFSAEFPKEGPSILRIQQVVRGDSAAYFCASSPRQGTDTQYFGPGTRLTVL.

The chain links TRBV21-1 to TRBJ2-3; whether TRBD2, the table's D call, matches the DNA was not checked. TRBV21-1 is labeled a pseudogene. This CDR3 comprises 18 residues. This chain's CDR3 is CASSIGTSGRGGTDTQYF. The CDR3, as DNA: TGTGCCAGCAGCATCGGGACTAGCGGGAGGGGCGGCACAGATACGCAGTATTTT.

The gene calls are TRBV5-4 and TRBJ1-2, with 8 bases that match TRBD1. The CDR3 consists of 16 residues. CDR1 is SGHNT, CDR2 YYREEE, per germline (reference sequence). The junction had 13 bases not matched to a gene; V was cut back by 1 base and J by 8 bases. CDR3 loop: CASSLWAQQGVRGYTF. In DNA form, the CDR3 reads TGTGCCAGCAGCTTGTGGGCACAACAGGGGGTGAGGGGCTACACCTTC.

This rearrangement joins TRBV27 to TRBJ2-1, with 12 bases fitting TRBD2. The ends lost 2 bases at V and 8 bases at J; junction bases unmatched: 4. CDR1 and CDR2 (germline): MNHEY, SMNVEV (reference sequence). The CDR3 covers 15 residues. The CDR3 loop is CASSLGLAGWYEQFF. The CDR3 DNA reads as TGTGCCAGCAGTTTAGGACTAGCGGGATGGTATGAGCAGTTCTTC.

This clone was seen a handful of times. The CDR3 bases are TGTGCCAGCACCTGGGGGGGGCGCAGTGAAGGCTACACCTTC. Its translation: CASTWGGRSEGYTF. The chain links TRBV2 to TRBJ1-2, with a tentative D call TRBD1 (6 bases). CDR1 and CDR2 from the germline V gene are SNHLY and FYNNEI. The CDR3 contains 14 residues. V lost 7 bases to trimming and J lost 8 bases, with 20 bases between them.

The chain employs TRBV28 and TRBJ2-1; possible D gene TRBD1, 6 bases. V gave up 6 bases and J gave up 7 bases, with 10 bases separating them. Germline-derived CDR1 and CDR2 are MDHEN and SYDVKM. The CDR3 totals 12 residues. The CDR3 region is CASRQQGNEQFF. In DNA, the CDR3 is TGTGCCAGCAGACAACAGGGAAATGAGCAGTTCTTC.

This clone occurred a few times. The V and J genes are TRBV5-1 and TRBJ2-7; the match to TRBD1 covers 9 bases. V shed 2 bases, J shed 7 bases, and the junction held 7 bases outside the gene matches. The CDR3 has 14 amino acids. Germline V CDR1 and CDR2: SGHRS, YFSETQ. The CDR3 DNA reads as TGCGCCAGCAGCTTTGGTGGGACAGGGAGAGAGCAGTACTTC. Protein sequence: CASSFGGTGREQYF.

The gene calls are TRBV5-1 and TRBJ2-1; TRBD2 is a possible D gene (6 bases). This CDR3 comprises 14 residues. Trimming cost V 4 bases and J 6 bases, with 14 bases left between them. Germline CDR1 and CDR2: SGHRS and YFSETQ. CDR3 nucleotides: TGCGCCAGCAGCCCCGGGACTTGGGGCAATGAGCAGTTCTTC. Encoded protein: CASSPGTWGNEQFF.

This clone was counted only a few times. CDR3 nucleotides: TGCGCCAGCAGCTTGCCCGGTGCGAACACCGGGGAGCTGTTTTTT. Its protein is CASSLPGANTGELFF. The chain combines TRBV5-1 with TRBJ2-2; D remains ambiguous. This CDR3 is 15 amino acids long. Germline V gives CDR1 SGHRS, CDR2 YFSETQ. V was cut by 1 base and J by 0 bases, with 7 bases left in between.

The rearrangement joins TRBV5-1 to TRBJ1-2, with a weak D call TRBD1 (6 bases). This CDR3 spans 15 amino acids. Germline values: CDR1 SGHRS, CDR2 YFSETQ. Trimming stripped 0 bases from V and 3 bases from J, with 12 bases between. CDR3 DNA: TGCGCCAGCAGCTTGGGAAGGGGGTTGGACTATGGCTACACCTTC. Its translation: CASSLGRGLDYGYTF.

The chain uses TRBV6-6 and TRBJ2-5, with 7 bases lining up with TRBD1. Germline V lookup: CDR1 MNHNY, CDR2 SVGAGI (reference sequence). CDR3 size: 16 residues. J lost 5 bases, V lost 2 bases, and 11 bases had no gene match. CDR3 residues: CASSYRGQGRRETQYF. CDR3 coding DNA: TGTGCCAGCAGTTACAGGGGGCAGGGCAGACGGGAGACCCAGTACTTC.

The chain employs TRBV7-8 and TRBJ2-5, with 7 bases that match TRBD1. Germline-derived CDR1 and CDR2 are SGHVS and FQNEAQ. The CDR3 is 13 residues long. V lost 5 bases to trimming and J lost 4 bases; unmatched junction nucleotides: 4. Here the CDR3 reads CASSPGQVETQYF. DNA of the CDR3: TGTGCCAGCAGCCCAGGACAGGTAGAGACCCAGTACTTC.

Only a few counts were recorded for this clone. The CDR3 DNA sequence: TGTGCCAGCAGTTTAGACAGGGGGCGGATGAACACTGAAGCTTTCTTT. This sequence encodes CASSLDRGRMNTEAFF. The chain recombines TRBV6-5 with TRBJ1-1; 10 bases fit TRBD1. CDR1 MNHEY and CDR2 SVGAGI come from the germline V gene. CDR3 length: 16 amino acids. J lost 0 bases, V lost 4 bases, and 5 bases had no gene match.

This clone was found a few times. This rearrangement joins TRBV27 to TRBJ2-3, with 7 positions matching TRBD2. The junction had 12 bases not matched to a gene; V was cut back by 6 bases and J by 0 bases. The germline CDR1 and CDR2 sequences are MNHEY and SMNVEV (reference sequence). The CDR3 covers 17 residues. The CDR3 spells CASSRRGGGTSTDTQYF. The CDR3 bases are TGTGCCAGCAGCCGAAGGGGCGGGGGTACTAGCACAGATACGCAGTATTTT.

The genes are TRBV5-1 and TRBJ2-2; D is unresolved. This CDR3 region has 15 residues. Per the germline V gene, CDR1 is SGHRS and CDR2 is YFSETQ. V dropped 4 bases and J dropped 4 bases, with 14 bases sitting between them. The CDR3 DNA is TGCGCCAGCAGCGCGGTTGACGGCGGCACCGGGGAGCTGTTTTTT. Translated, it gives CASSAVDGGTGELFF.

This clone was counted only a few times. The chain links TRBV4-1 to TRBJ2-3; 10 bases match TRBD1. Losses at the gene ends were 0 bases for V and 6 bases for J; bases not matched to a gene: 9. In germline, CDR1 is MGHRA, CDR2 YSYEKL. CDR3 length equals 17 residues. The CDR3 sequence is CASSQDHDRGQDDTQYF. DNA of the CDR3: TGCGCCAGCAGCCAAGACCATGACAGGGGGCAGGATGATACGCAGTATTTT.

This clone showed up just a few times. The V call is TRBV7-8, the J call TRBJ2-7; weak D call: TRBD2 (6 bases). Germline loops: CDR1 SGHVS, CDR2 FQNEAQ. This CDR3 has 15 amino acids. V was cut by 7 bases and J by 5 bases, with 21 bases left in between. CDR3: CASIIGGRLPDEQYF. The CDR3 DNA reads TGTGCCAGCATCATAGGAGGGAGGCTCCCTGACGAGCAGTACTTC.

The genes are TRBV15 and TRBJ1-3; 7 bases are shared with TRBD1. This CDR3 region has 16 residues. V dropped 0 bases and J dropped 0; count of bases not matched to a gene: 2. CDR1 and CDR2 from the germline V gene are LNHNV and YYDKDF (reference sequence). CDR3 sequence (DNA): TGTGCCACCAGCAGAGATCGGGACAGCTCTGGAAACACCATATATTTT. Translation gives CATSRDRDSSGNTIYF.

This clone was seen only a few times. The rearrangement uses TRBV21-1 and TRBJ2-1; the D segment call TRBD2 is taken from the table without a DNA check. TRBV21-1 counts as a pseudogene. CDR3 size: 21 residues. CDR3 sequence: CASSKGTPRTQGGSSYNEQFF. The CDR3 DNA is TGTGCCAGCAGCAAAGGGACCCCGAGGACTCAGGGAGGATCCTCCTACAATGAGCAGTTCTTC.

The gene calls are TRBV11-2 and TRBJ1-1, with 8 bases that match TRBD1. The length of the CDR3 is 15 residues. Germline V gives CDR1 SGHAT, CDR2 FQNNGV. The J segment lost 6 bases and the V segment lost 5 bases, leaving 11 bases of the junction unmatched. The CDR3 nucleotides read TGTGCCAGCAGCCCCCGCGGACAGGGATTCCCTGAAGCTTTCTTT. Translation: CASSPRGQGFPEAFF.

This clone was detected only a few times. The rearrangement links TRBV2 to TRBJ2-3, with D possibly TRBD2 on 5 matching bases. From germline, CDR1 is SNHLY and CDR2 FYNNEI. The CDR3 is 13 amino acids. V lost 3 bases to trimming and J lost 4 bases, with 8 bases between them. In DNA, the CDR3 is TGTGCCAGCAGTGACGAGGAGGCAGATACGCAGTATTTT. Encoded protein: CASSDEEADTQYF. The full variable domain, completed using reference TRBV2 and TRBJ2-3, is EPEVTQTPSHQVTQMGQEVILRCVPISNHLYFYWYRQILGQKVEFLVSFYNNEISEKSEIFDDQFSVERPDGSNFTLKIRSTKLEDSAMYFCASSDEEADTQYFGPGTRLTVL.